The clone carrying this TCR beta chain came up a few times. This CDR3 spans 12 amino acids. Per germline, CDR1 SQVTM and CDR2 ANQGSEA. V lost 5 bases, J lost 4 bases, and 3 bases stayed unmatched. These data are taken from a study of blood T cells in healthy people across ages. Healthy Caucasian individuals from Russia aged about 6 to 95 served as donors. Combining a sample-barcoded 5' primer with a J-beta primer mix, a second PCR ran for about 7 to 12 cycles. TCRdb redid the calling of the 5' RACE reads with MiXCR, one entry per CDR3 protein. In the table there are about 1.5 million distinct CDR3 sequences, roughly 43% of which are singletons.

This TCR was recovered from a woman aged 18-30 years in good health. The specimen sequenced was blood. The genes are TRBV29-1 and TRBJ2-5, with 8 nucleotides matching TRBD2. CDR3 nucleotide sequence: TGCAGCGTTTACACTAGCGGAGAGACCCAGTACTTC. Translating it yields CSVYTSGETQYF.